Listed here are 10 T cell receptor beta chains from one sample, sequenced in a study of T cell responses to AZD1222 COVID-19 vaccine. TCRdb keeps only in-frame clones here, not all; method: immunoSEQ multiplex PCR. The sample consists of about 97,000 clones, about 88% of them appearing once. The material was peripheral blood, obtained on day 0 of AZD1222 vaccination. These receptors were taken from an adult in good health.

The genes are TRBV7-2 and TRBJ1-5; possibly TRBD1 for D (6 bases). Deletions cut 5 bases from V and 7 bases from J, with 12 bases between. The CDR3 totals 13 residues. Germline V CDR1 and CDR2: SGHTA, FQGNSA. The CDR3 spells CASSQRGQQPQHF. The CDR3 nucleotides are TGTGCCAGCAGCCAGAGGGGACAACAGCCCCAGCATTTT.

The chain employs TRBV14 and TRBJ2-2; D unresolved. The CDR3 has 15 amino acids. Trimming stripped 1 base from V and 3 bases from J, with 9 bases between. Germline lookup yields CDR1 SGHDN and CDR2 FVKESK. The CDR3 loop is CASSQVQWYTGELFF. The CDR3 nucleotides read TGTGCCAGCAGCCAAGTACAGTGGTACACCGGGGAGCTGTTTTTT.

This clone has a handful of counts. This chain joins TRBV9 and TRBJ2-2, with TRBD1 matching over 7 bases. Germline V gene sequence: CDR1 SGDLS, CDR2 YYNGEE. This CDR3 spans 16 amino acids. The V segment lost 3 bases and the J segment 4 bases; nucleotides outside the gene matches: 9. The CDR3 is CASSGTGTEGTGELFF. Written as DNA, the CDR3 is TGTGCCAGCAGCGGTACCGGGACAGAGGGCACCGGGGAGCTGTTTTTT.

This clone was recorded only once. The V and J genes are TRBV24-1 and TRBJ2-3, with TRBD2 matching 10 bases. The CDR3 runs to 15 residues. V lost 5 bases to trimming and J lost 5 bases; unmatched junction nucleotides: 6. Germline CDR1 reads KGHDR; CDR2 reads SFDVKD. The CDR3 is CATSVAAGGRDTQYF. CDR3 nucleotides: TGTGCCACCAGTGTCGCAGCGGGGGGGCGAGATACGCAGTATTTT.

This sequence joins TRBV5-6 and TRBJ1-4; unclear D gene. CDR1 and CDR2 from the germline V gene are SGHDT and YYEEEE. The V end was cut by 9 bases, the J end by 4 bases, with 10 bases between. The CDR3 runs to 12 residues. The CDR3 loop is CATQKINEKLFF. The CDR3 DNA is TGTGCCACACAGAAGATTAATGAAAAACTGTTTTTT.

The genes are TRBV7-2 and TRBJ2-1; 7 nucleotides agree with TRBD1. Germline-derived CDR1 and CDR2 are SGHTA and FQGNSA. The CDR3 totals 17 residues. J was trimmed by 0 bases and V by 1 base; bases with no gene match: 6. The CDR3 reads CASSLEGTASSYNEQFF. CDR3 DNA: TGTGCCAGCAGCTTAGAGGGGACAGCCAGCTCCTACAATGAGCAGTTCTTC.

J is TRBJ1-5 and V is TRBV28; the D gene is possibly TRBD1 (6 bases). The germline CDR1 and CDR2 sequences are MDHEN and SYDVKM. V was cut by 6 bases and J by 5 bases, with 14 bases left in between. CDR3 length equals 14 residues. The CDR3 here is CASSLQQGYQPQHF. The CDR3 bases are TGTGCCAGCAGCTTACAACAGGGATATCAGCCCCAGCATTTT. Drawing the rest from reference TRBV28 and TRBJ1-5, the complete variable domain is DVKVTQSSRYLVKRTGEKVFLECVQDMDHENMFWYRQDPGLGLRLIYFSYDVKMKEKGDIPEGYSVSREKKERFSLILESASTNQTSMYLCASSLQQGYQPQHFGDGTRLSIL.

The DNA of the CDR3 is TGTGCCAGCAGCCAAGGTGGGCCCGGCCAAGAGACCCAGTACTTC. Protein sequence: CASSQGGPGQETQYF. This rearrangement joins TRBV28 to TRBJ2-5, with D hard to call. Trimming pared 6 bases from V and 1 base from J, leaving 15 bases between. CDR3 length equals 15 residues. CDR1 is MDHEN, CDR2 SYDVKM, per germline.

Remarks on this clone: The sample holds other DNA sequences that translate to the same CDR3. The V and J genes are TRBV11-3 and TRBJ1-1; D not resolved. V was shortened by 1 base and J by 1 base, with 4 bases between the two germline ends. The CDR3 sequence is 13 residues long. In germline, CDR1 is SGHNT, CDR2 YENEEA. DNA of the CDR3: TGTGCCAGCAGCTTAGGGGGGAACACTGAAGCTTTCTTT. Residues: CASSLGGNTEAFF.

This clone was counted a few times. This rearrangement joins TRBV28 to TRBJ1-2, with D tentatively TRBD1 (6 bases). Germline V gene lookup returns CDR1 MDHEN and CDR2 SYDVKM. The CDR3 has 12 amino acids. The V end lost 5 bases, the J end lost 4 bases, and 8 bases lay between the germline ends. The CDR3 loop reads CASSGGGYGYTF. CDR3 nucleotides: TGTGCCAGCAGTGGAGGGGGCTATGGCTACACCTTC.